The clone carrying this T cell receptor beta chain was found many times. Its specificity is not known. This sample was included in a study of T cell repertoires in cytomegalovirus infection. CDR3 length: 13 residues. V dropped 8 bases and J dropped 3 bases, with 13 bases sitting between them. Germline CDR1 reads SGHVS; CDR2 reads FNYEAQ. Study outcomes and limitations: Accumulated public TCR beta family frequency recognized individuals carrying CMV together with the relevant HLA. The ex vivo response was dominated by HLA-C-restricted CMV-specific TCR beta clonotypes.

TCRdb analysed the reads with MiXCR anew, one entry per CDR3 protein. The sample lists approximately 97,000 distinct CDR3 sequences, 15% to 20% occurring once. The chain joins TRBV7-6 to TRBJ2-5; a weak D match, TRBD2 (5 bases). Sequenced: PBMCs. This TCR derives from a human donor in good health (CMV status not recorded). Some clones in this sample may be carry-over from other donors' samples. The CDR3 bases are TGTGCCAGCGGCGGACTGGGAAAAGAGACCCAGTACTTC. It yields the protein CASGGLGKETQYF.